This T cell receptor beta chain comes out of a study of blood T cell repertoires in COVID-19. The overall study: From the United States, Italy and Spain came samples of acute and convalescent COVID-19. The cDNA or gDNA used as material had been derived from T cells, B-cell-depleted T cells, or PBMCs.

This CDR3 has 16 residues. CDR1 and CDR2 from the germline V gene are ENHRY and SYGVKD. V was clipped by 4 bases and J by 7 bases; unmatched bases: 8. Two consecutive negative NP/OP PCR tests, clearance, or resolved symptoms defined Cohort 3 recovery. Per the study methods: Reference gene primer amplification yielded estimated nucleated cell counts. Clones were read by immunoSEQ multiplex PCR, and TCRdb kept only the in-frame ones, dropping some. For V, J and clone size, that table is used; D and trimming come from the DNA. The table shows some 200,000 clones, with roughly 90% occurring only once. The sample was PBMCs or T cells enriched from blood (not recorded which). The sequence derives from a young woman who had recovered from COVID-19. The V gene is TRBV10-3, the J gene TRBJ2-1; 12 bases map to TRBD2. CDR3: CAISASSGGAGNEQFF. The DNA of the CDR3 is TGTGCCATCAGTGCCTCTAGCGGGGGGGCCGGGAATGAGCAGTTCTTC.